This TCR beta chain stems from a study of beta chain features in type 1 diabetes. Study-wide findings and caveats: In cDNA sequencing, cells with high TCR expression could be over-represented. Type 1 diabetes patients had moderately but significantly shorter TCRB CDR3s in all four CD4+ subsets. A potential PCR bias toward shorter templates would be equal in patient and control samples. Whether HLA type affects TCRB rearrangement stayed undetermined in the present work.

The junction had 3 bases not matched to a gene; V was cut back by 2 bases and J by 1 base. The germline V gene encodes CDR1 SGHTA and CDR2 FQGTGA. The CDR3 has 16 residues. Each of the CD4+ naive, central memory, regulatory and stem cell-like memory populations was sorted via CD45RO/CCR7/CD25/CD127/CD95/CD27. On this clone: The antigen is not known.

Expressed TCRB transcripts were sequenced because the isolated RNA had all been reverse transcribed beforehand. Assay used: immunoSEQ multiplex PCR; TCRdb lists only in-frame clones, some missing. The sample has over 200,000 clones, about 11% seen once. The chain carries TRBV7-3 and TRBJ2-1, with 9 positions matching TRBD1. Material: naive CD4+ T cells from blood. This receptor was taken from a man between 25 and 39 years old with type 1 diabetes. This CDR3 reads CASSLGGTGSYNEQFF. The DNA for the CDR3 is TGTGCCAGCAGCTTAGGGGGGACAGGGTCCTACAATGAGCAGTTCTTC.